This TCR beta chain was retrieved from a study of shared clonotypes between healthy human individuals. Whole-study results and caveats: The donor pool, a small one, limited the genetic and exposure-history diversity represented.

On this clone: Its target is unknown.

Repertoires were generated with immunoSEQ multiplex PCR, while TCRdb's copy carries only in-frame clones and drops some. The sample holds around 500,000 clones; about 72% are singletons and the top ten take around 11%. The CDR3 spans 13 residues. V shed 1 base, J shed 7 bases, and the junction held 3 bases outside the gene matches. CDR1 and CDR2 from the germline V gene are SGHAT and FQNNGV. The specimen was PBMCs. This TCR was sampled from a woman between 35 and 50 years old in good health. Some clones in this sample may be carry-over from other donors' samples. The gene calls are TRBV11-2 and TRBJ2-7, with 8 positions matching TRBD1. In nucleotides, the CDR3 is TGTGCCAGCAGCTTAGGGCAGGGGGCAGAGCAGTACTTC. It encodes CASSLGQGAEQYF. Based on the CDR3 plus reference TRBV11-2 and TRBJ2-7, the full variable domain is EAGVAQSPRYKIIEKRQSVAFWCNPISGHATLYWYQQILGQGPKLLIQFQNNGVVDDSQLPKDRFSAERLKGVDSTLKIQPAKLEDSAVYLCASSLGQGAEQYFGPGTRLTVT.